The 31 T cell receptor beta chains listed next were all sequenced from one sample in a study of CD8+ T cells in alopecia areata. The authors extracted RNA and reverse transcribed it into cDNA as the sequencing template. Clones were sequenced by immunoSEQ multiplex PCR, and TCRdb holds only the in-frame ones, with some missing. Of approximately 180,000 clones in the sample, over 55% were seen once. Sequenced material: CD4+ T cells sorted from blood, taken at week 0. The receptors were gathered from a human donor with alopecia areata.

The V call is TRBV2, the J call TRBJ1-1; D is perhaps TRBD1 (5 bases). Germline CDR1 SNHLY, CDR2 FYNNEI. The CDR3 totals 14 residues. The ends were cut back, 6 bases at V and 1 base at J, with 12 bases in the middle. The CDR3 here is CASRQDIQNTEAFF. The CDR3, as DNA: TGTGCCAGCAGGCAGGACATCCAGAACACTGAAGCTTTCTTT.

The chain uses TRBV30 and TRBJ1-6; D is undetermined. Trimming took 2 bases from V and 8 from J, leaving 7 bases between them. CDR1 is GTSNPN and CDR2 is SVGIG in the germline V gene (reference sequence). The CDR3 length is 12 residues. As DNA, the CDR3 is TGTGCCTGGAGTCCTTCGGATTCACCCCTCCACTTT. Translation: CAWSPSDSPLHF.

The CDR3 loop reads CASSFVGTSTDTQYF. The CDR3 bases are TGTGCCAGCAGTTTTGTTGGCACTAGCACAGATACGCAGTATTTT. This chain links TRBV27 with TRBJ2-3; D remains unclear. CDR1 and CDR2 from the germline V gene are MNHEY and SMNVEV (reference sequence). The CDR3 loop spans 15 amino acids. Trimming shortened V by 3 bases and J by 0 bases, and 10 bases separated the two germline ends.

This clone was observed a handful of times. The V call is TRBV29-1, the J call TRBJ2-5; TRBD1 aligns across 7 bases. This CDR3 region has 15 residues. Germline V CDR1 and CDR2: SQVTM, ANQGSEA. After removal of 6 bases from V and 1 base from J, the junction contained 11 bases not matched to a gene. The CDR3 DNA reads as TGCAGCGTGGTCCCCACGACAGGGTCCCAAGAGACCCAGTACTTC. Translated, it gives CSVVPTTGSQETQYF.

In its sample, this clone was seen a few times. The CDR3 coding sequence is TGTGCCTGGAGGACTCAGGGTAGTCATGAAAAACTGTTTTTT. Residues: CAWRTQGSHEKLFF. The gene calls are TRBV30 and TRBJ1-4, with D tentatively TRBD1 (5 bases). The CDR3 length is 14 residues. V was clipped by 3 bases and J by 6 bases, with 14 bases between them. Per the germline V gene, CDR1 is GTSNPN and CDR2 is SVGIG (reference sequence).

The J gene is TRBJ2-2, the V gene TRBV5-1; no clear D gene. This CDR3 spans 14 amino acids. Germline values: CDR1 SGHRS, CDR2 YFSETQ. V lost 7 bases, J lost 0 bases, and 10 bases lay in between. CDR3 nucleotide sequence: TGCGCCAGCCGAGACAAAACGAACACCGGGGAGCTGTTTTTT. This gives the protein CASRDKTNTGELFF.

The rearrangement uses TRBV5-1 and TRBJ1-4; 8 bases map to TRBD1. The germline gives CDR1 SGHRS, CDR2 YFSETQ. Germline trimming cut 2 bases from V and 8 bases from J; bases unmatched to any gene: 8. The length of the CDR3 is 15 residues. The CDR3 protein is CASSFRQGLNEKLFF. The CDR3 region has the DNA TGCGCCAGCAGCTTCCGACAGGGGCTGAACGAAAAACTGTTTTTT.

This clone was seen a handful of times. The chain links TRBV29-1 to TRBJ2-5; D is unresolved. The CDR3 is made up of 12 amino acids. CDR1 and CDR2 (germline): SQVTM, ANQGSEA. V lost 4 bases and J lost 5, with 11 bases in between. The CDR3 spells CSVVAGAETQYF. The DNA for the CDR3 is TGCAGCGTTGTGGCTGGAGCGGAGACCCAGTACTTC.

There are a few counts of this clone. V gene TRBV6-1 combines with J gene TRBJ2-1, with D uncertain. The V end lost 6 bases, the J end lost 7 bases, and 13 bases lay between the germline ends. CDR1 and CDR2 (germline): MNHNS, SASEGT. The CDR3 spans 13 residues. CDR3 coding DNA: TGTGCCAGCAGCCCTCTTTATTCAAATGAGCAGTTCTTC. Amino acid sequence: CASSPLYSNEQFF.

The chain recombines TRBV12-5 with TRBJ1-2; D ambiguous. The CDR3 sequence is 11 residues long. In germline, CDR1 is LGHNT, CDR2 FRNRAP. V lost 3 bases and J lost 6, with 5 bases in between. The CDR3 loop reads CASGFLDGYTF. The CDR3 region has the DNA TGTGCTAGTGGTTTTCTGGATGGCTACACCTTC.

The chain joins TRBV19 to TRBJ2-1; the D gene is possibly TRBD2 (7 bases). The CDR3 is 12 residues long. In germline, CDR1 is LNHDA, CDR2 SQIVND (reference sequence). Trimming took 7 bases from V and 9 from J, leaving 13 bases between them. CDR3 residues: CASKGGAGEQFF. In DNA form, the CDR3 reads TGTGCCAGTAAAGGGGGGGCCGGTGAGCAGTTCTTC.

For this clone: Other DNA variants within this sample encode the same CDR3. Here the CDR3 reads CASSPDRAYEQYF. In DNA, the CDR3 is TGTGCCAGCAGCCCGGACAGGGCGTACGAGCAGTACTTC. The chain couples TRBV5-6 to TRBJ2-7; TRBD1 matches 8 bases. The V and J ends lost 4 bases and 4 bases, in that order; junction bases with no gene match: 4. CDR3 length equals 13 residues. Germline lookup yields CDR1 SGHDT and CDR2 YYEEEE.

The chain combines TRBV5-1 with TRBJ2-5, with 8 bases aligning to TRBD2. The V gene end was trimmed by 2 bases and the J gene end by 5 bases; junction bases not matched to a gene: 11. This CDR3 is built from 16 residues. Germline assignment: CDR1 SGHRS and CDR2 YFSETQ. In DNA, the CDR3 is TGCGCCAGCAGCTTCGAACGGGGGGGCCGATCGGAGACCCAGTACTTC. It translates to CASSFERGGRSETQYF.

The CDR3 is CASSVGPELRNREQYF. The CDR3 nucleotides are TGTGCCAGCAGCGTAGGCCCGGAGTTACGGAACCGCGAGCAGTACTTC. The chain is built from TRBV9 and TRBJ2-7; D remains unclear. CDR3 length: 16 residues. Germline assignment: CDR1 SGDLS and CDR2 YYNGEE. Between the trimmed V and J ends, which lost 0 bases and 6 bases, there was a span of 19 bases.

The gene calls are TRBV6-5 and TRBJ2-3; D perhaps matches TRBD1 (6 bases). Trimming took 8 bases from V and 3 from J, leaving 12 bases between them. This CDR3 contains 13 residues. Germline values: CDR1 MNHEY, CDR2 SVGAGI. The CDR3 DNA sequence: TGTGCCAGCTGTCTAGGGGGAACAGATACGCAGTATTTT. Residues: CASCLGGTDTQYF.

This clone was picked up a small number of times. The rearrangement joins TRBV29-1 to TRBJ2-1, with D possibly matching TRBD2 (5 bases). There are 12 residues in the CDR3. Germline V gene sequence: CDR1 SQVTM, CDR2 ANQGSEA. Trimming pared 7 bases from V and 10 bases from J, leaving 17 bases between. The DNA for the CDR3 is TGCAGCGGCTGGAAATCTGGAGGCGAGCAGTTCTTC. Its protein product is CSGWKSGGEQFF.

The chain employs TRBV30 and TRBJ2-5; D call uncertain. Trimming took 4 bases from V and 5 from J, leaving 11 bases between them. The V gene's germline CDR1 is GTSNPN and CDR2 SVGIG (reference sequence). This CDR3 is 12 amino acids long. In nucleotides, the CDR3 is TGTGCCTGGACAGCAGGAATGGAGACCCAGTACTTC. As protein: CAWTAGMETQYF. The complete variable domain, with remaining parts taken from reference TRBV30 and TRBJ2-5, reads SQTIHQWPATLVQPVGSPLSLECTVEGTSNPNLYWYRQAAGRGLQLLFYSVGIGQISSEVPQNLSASRPQDRQFILSSKKLLLSDSGFYLCAWTAGMETQYFGPGTRLLVL.

The rearrangement links TRBV30 to TRBJ1-2; 9 nucleotides match TRBD1. With 7 bases clipped from V and 8 bases from J, the junction kept 8 bases outside the gene matches. The V gene's germline CDR1 is GTSNPN and CDR2 SVGIG (reference sequence). The CDR3 extends over 12 amino acids. The CDR3 protein is CASSGTGKGYTF. The DNA for the CDR3 is TGTGCCTCCTCGGGGACAGGGAAAGGCTACACCTTC.

The V and J genes are TRBV7-3 and TRBJ1-1; D unresolved. Germline V gene data show CDR1 as SGHTA and CDR2 as FQGTGA. The V gene lost 3 bases and the J gene lost 2 bases, with 7 bases spanning the gap. The CDR3 is 13 amino acids. DNA for the CDR3: TGTGCCAGCAGCTTGTTGGGAAACACTGAAGCTTTCTTT. This translates into CASSLLGNTEAFF.

The chain joins TRBV7-2 to TRBJ2-7, with 9 bases identical to TRBD1. Germline lookup yields CDR1 SGHTA and CDR2 FQGNSA. The CDR3 length is 15 residues. Trimming at V came to 5 bases and at J to 6 bases, leaving 11 bases not matched to a gene. CDR3 residues: CASSPAGQGLREQYF. In DNA form, the CDR3 reads TGTGCCAGCAGCCCAGCGGGACAGGGCTTACGCGAGCAGTACTTC.

The chain recombines TRBV6-6 with TRBJ2-7, with a weak D call TRBD1 (6 bases). CDR3 size: 12 residues. Germline V lookup: CDR1 MNHNY, CDR2 SVGAGI (reference sequence). The CDR3 DNA reads TGTGCATCCACAGGGTCGGACTACGAGCAGTACTTC. This encodes CASTGSDYEQYF.

J is TRBJ1-4 and V is TRBV30, with D possibly TRBD1 on 6 matching bases. The CDR3 loop spans 15 amino acids. V gave up 0 bases and J gave up 7 bases, with 15 bases separating them. CDR1 GTSNPN and CDR2 SVGIG come from the germline V gene (reference sequence). DNA of the CDR3: TGTGCCTGGAGTGTAGGGACATCCGGGACTGAAAAACTGTTTTTT. Translated, it gives CAWSVGTSGTEKLFF.

The V and J genes are TRBV7-3 and TRBJ2-1; a weak D match, TRBD2 (7 bases). V shed 7 bases and J shed 5 bases, with 15 bases lying between them. The CDR3 is 14 amino acids. The germline CDR1 and CDR2 sequences are SGHTA and FQGTGA. The DNA of the CDR3 is TGTGCCAGCAACTACCGGGGGGCCCACAATGAGCAGTTCTTC. It is translated as CASNYRGAHNEQFF.

There are a few counts of this clone. The V gene is TRBV11-2, the J gene TRBJ2-1; a possible D gene is TRBD1 (6 bases). This CDR3 region has 16 residues. Trimming removed 6 bases at V and 7 bases at J, with 22 bases between. Germline V gives CDR1 SGHAT, CDR2 FQNNGV. In DNA form, the CDR3 reads TGTGCCAGCAGACCATGGGGGCATAAGCGCCAAAATGAGCAGTTCTTC. It specifies CASRPWGHKRQNEQFF.

The chain couples TRBV7-9 to TRBJ1-2; D is unresolved. Trimming stripped 2 bases from V and 10 bases from J, with 14 bases between. The germline V gene encodes CDR1 SEHNR and CDR2 FQNEAQ (reference sequence). This CDR3 has 13 amino acids. The CDR3 protein is CASSLSKPPVYTF. CDR3 bases: TGTGCCAGCAGCTTATCGAAACCGCCGGTCTACACCTTC. Drawing the rest from reference TRBV7-9 and TRBJ1-2, the complete variable domain is DTGVSQNPRHKITKRGQNVTFRCDPISEHNRLYWYRQTLGQGPEFLTYFQNEAQLEKSRLLSDRFSAERPKGSFSTLEIQRTEQGDSAMYLCASSLSKPPVYTFGSGTRLTVV.

This clone came up once. The chain couples TRBV4-1 to TRBJ2-5, with 10 bases fitting TRBD1. With V trimmed by 3 bases and J by 1 base, 5 bases remained unmatched. The germline gives CDR1 MGHRA, CDR2 YSYEKL. This CDR3 spans 16 amino acids. As DNA, the CDR3 is TGCGCCAGCAGCCATTCCGGGACAGGGGTCCAAGAGACCCAGTACTTC. It encodes CASSHSGTGVQETQYF.

A few counts support this clone. The chain joins TRBV4-3 to TRBJ1-1, with D unclear. The CDR3 runs to 14 residues. V shed 0 bases and J shed 0 bases, with 5 bases lying between them. Germline CDR1 and CDR2: LGHNA and YSLEER. The CDR3 nucleotides are TGCGCCAGCAGCCAAGATAGGGTGAACACTGAAGCTTTCTTT. The encoded protein is CASSQDRVNTEAFF.

The chain uses TRBV4-1 and TRBJ1-5; D unclear. The V end lost 0 bases, the J end lost 3 bases, and 15 bases lay between the germline ends. Germline V gives CDR1 MGHRA, CDR2 YSYEKL. This CDR3 has 17 amino acids. Written as DNA, the CDR3 is TGCGCCAGCAGCCAAGAGGGTGGCTTGAGCCCCAATCAGCCCCAGCATTTT. Amino acids: CASSQEGGLSPNQPQHF.

This clone was found a few times. CDR3 amino acids: CASSLTGWGEETQYF. The CDR3 nucleotides read TGTGCCAGCAGCTTAACAGGGTGGGGCGAAGAGACCCAGTACTTC. The chain joins TRBV11-1 to TRBJ2-5; a possible D gene is TRBD1 (6 bases). Germline values: CDR1 SGHAT, CDR2 FQDESV (reference sequence). The CDR3 has 15 amino acids. Between the trimmed V and J ends, which lost 2 bases and 3 bases, there was a span of 13 bases.

V usage is TRBV7-2 and J usage is TRBJ2-6, with D unclear. The CDR3 is 15 amino acids. Between the trimmed V and J ends, which lost 5 bases and 3 bases, there was a span of 11 bases. CDR1 and CDR2 from the germline V gene are SGHTA and FQGNSA. The chain's CDR3 is CASSIPMGGANVLTF. The CDR3 nucleotides are TGTGCCAGCAGCATCCCCATGGGTGGGGCCAACGTCCTGACTTTC. Looking up the rest from reference TRBV7-2 and TRBJ2-6 gives the full variable domain: GAGVSQSPSNKVTEKGKDVELRCDPISGHTALYWYRQSLGQGLEFLIYFQGNSAPDKSGLPSDRFSAERTGGSVSTLTIQRTQQEDSAVYLCASSIPMGGANVLTFGAGSRLTVL.

This clone was recorded only once. The chain has TRBV29-1 and TRBJ1-2, with TRBD1 matching 8 bases. The CDR3 runs 18 residues. V shed 1 base, J shed 3 bases, and the junction held 16 bases outside the gene matches. Germline values: CDR1 SQVTM, CDR2 ANQGSEA. The CDR3 region is CSVEGDRWTGPGDYGYTF. The CDR3 DNA reads TGCAGCGTTGAAGGGGACCGCTGGACAGGGCCAGGGGACTATGGCTACACCTTC.